These 6 T cell receptor beta chains share one sample of origin, sequenced in a study of blood T cell repertoires in COVID-19. Produced via immunoSEQ multiplex PCR; TCRdb's table is partial and in-frame only. The sample lists roughly 34,000 clones, 90% occurring once. The sequenced sample consisted of peripheral blood. All receptors come from a man at least 80 years old with acute or convalescent COVID-19.

This clone was recorded once. The gene calls are TRBV5-4 and TRBJ2-7; weak D call: TRBD1 (5 bases). Trimming took 0 bases from V and 3 from J, leaving 10 bases between them. The length of the CDR3 is 14 residues. CDR1 is SGHNT, CDR2 YYREEE, per germline (reference sequence). CDR3 DNA: TGTGCCAGCAGCTTGGCAGGGTCTGGCTACGAGCAGTACTTC. Protein: CASSLAGSGYEQYF.

The chain carries TRBV5-6 and TRBJ1-4, with a tentative D call TRBD1 (6 bases). The germline gives CDR1 SGHDT, CDR2 YYEEEE. V was clipped by 1 base and J by 8 bases, with 21 bases between them. The CDR3 totals 17 residues. As DNA, the CDR3 is TGTGCCAGCAGCTTGTTCGTCTCTAAGGCAGGGGACGAAAAACTGTTTTTT. This encodes CASSLFVSKAGDEKLFF.

This CDR3 is CATSDSGGVRDTQYF. The CDR3 DNA sequence: TGTGCCACCAGTGACAGCGGGGGGGTCCGAGATACGCAGTATTTT. The chain couples TRBV24-1 to TRBJ2-3, with TRBD2 matching over 10 bases. From germline, CDR1 is KGHDR and CDR2 SFDVKD. After removal of 4 bases from V and 5 bases from J, the junction contained 5 bases not matched to a gene. The CDR3 sequence is 15 residues long.

This rearrangement joins TRBV5-4 to TRBJ2-5, with 9 bases that match TRBD2. Trimming cost V 4 bases and J 3 bases; bases outside gene matches: 10. The germline V gene has CDR1 SGHNT and CDR2 YYREEE (reference sequence). CDR3 length equals 16 residues. CDR3: CASSDSGGPRKETQYF. The CDR3, as DNA: TGTGCCAGCAGCGATAGCGGGGGACCCCGGAAAGAGACCCAGTACTTC.

The chain couples TRBV6-4 to TRBJ2-2; possibly TRBD2 for D (6 bases). This CDR3 region has 13 residues. Germline CDR1 is MRHNA and CDR2 is SNTAGT. Trimming pared 5 bases from V and 7 bases from J, leaving 11 bases between. The CDR3 DNA reads as TGTGCCAGCAGTCGGGGGATTGGCGGGGAGCTGTTTTTT. Translation gives CASSRGIGGELFF.

The CDR3 here is CASSVGGNSGNTIYF. CDR3 nucleotides: TGTGCCAGCAGCGTAGGCGGGAATTCTGGAAACACCATATATTTT. The chain carries TRBV9 and TRBJ1-3; no reliable D call. The CDR3 covers 15 residues. The ends were cut back, 0 bases at V and 1 base at J, with 8 bases in the middle. Germline V gene data show CDR1 as SGDLS and CDR2 as YYNGEE.